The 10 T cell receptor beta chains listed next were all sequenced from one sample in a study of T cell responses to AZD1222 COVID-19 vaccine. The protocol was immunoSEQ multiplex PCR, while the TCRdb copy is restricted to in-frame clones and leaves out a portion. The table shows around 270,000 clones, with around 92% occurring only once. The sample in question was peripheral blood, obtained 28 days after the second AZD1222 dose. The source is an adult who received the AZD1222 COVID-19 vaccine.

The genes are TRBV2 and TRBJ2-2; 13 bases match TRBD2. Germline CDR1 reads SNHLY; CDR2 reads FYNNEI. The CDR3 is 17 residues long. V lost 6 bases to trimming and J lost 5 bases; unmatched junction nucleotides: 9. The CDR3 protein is CASRPFGTSGVTGELFF. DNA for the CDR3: TGTGCCAGCAGGCCCTTCGGGACTAGCGGGGTGACCGGGGAGCTGTTTTTT.

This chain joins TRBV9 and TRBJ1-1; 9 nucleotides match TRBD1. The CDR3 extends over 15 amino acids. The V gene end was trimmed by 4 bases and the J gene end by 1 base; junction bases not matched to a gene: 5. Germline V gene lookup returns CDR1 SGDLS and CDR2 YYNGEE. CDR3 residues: CASSKRTGENTEAFF. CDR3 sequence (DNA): TGTGCCAGCAGCAAACGGACAGGGGAGAACACTGAAGCTTTCTTT.

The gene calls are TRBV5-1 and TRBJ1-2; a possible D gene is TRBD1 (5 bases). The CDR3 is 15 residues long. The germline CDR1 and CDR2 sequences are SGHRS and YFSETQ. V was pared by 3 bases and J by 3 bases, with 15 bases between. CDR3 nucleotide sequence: TGCGCCAGCAGCTGGGGGTCGAGATCGGACTATGGCTACACCTTC. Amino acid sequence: CASSWGSRSDYGYTF.

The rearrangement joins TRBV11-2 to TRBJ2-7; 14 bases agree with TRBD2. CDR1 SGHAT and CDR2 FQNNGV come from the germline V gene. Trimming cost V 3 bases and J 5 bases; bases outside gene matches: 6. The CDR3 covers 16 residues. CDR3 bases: TGTGCCAGCAGCTTCCAGACTAGCGGGAGGGCCAACGAGCAGTACTTC. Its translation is CASSFQTSGRANEQYF.

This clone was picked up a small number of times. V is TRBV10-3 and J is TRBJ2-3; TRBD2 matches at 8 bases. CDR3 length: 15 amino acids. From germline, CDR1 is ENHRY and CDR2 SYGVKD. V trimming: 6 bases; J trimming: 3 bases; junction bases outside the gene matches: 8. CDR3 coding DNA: TGTGCCATCAGGCCGGGACTAGAGGTGACAGATACGCAGTATTTT. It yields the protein CAIRPGLEVTDTQYF.

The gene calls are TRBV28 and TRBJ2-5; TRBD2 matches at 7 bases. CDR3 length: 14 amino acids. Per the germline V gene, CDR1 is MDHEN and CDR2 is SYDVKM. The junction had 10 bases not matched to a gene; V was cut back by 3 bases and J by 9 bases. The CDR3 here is CASSFGLAVRAQYF. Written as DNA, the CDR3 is TGTGCCAGCAGTTTCGGCCTAGCGGTTCGAGCCCAGTACTTC.

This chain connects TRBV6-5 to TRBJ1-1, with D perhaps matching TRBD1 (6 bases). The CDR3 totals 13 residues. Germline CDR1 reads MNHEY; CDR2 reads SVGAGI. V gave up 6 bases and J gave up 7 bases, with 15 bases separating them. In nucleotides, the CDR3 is TGTGCCAGCAGAGCCGACAGGTGGGGTGAAGCTTTCTTT. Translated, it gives CASRADRWGEAFF.

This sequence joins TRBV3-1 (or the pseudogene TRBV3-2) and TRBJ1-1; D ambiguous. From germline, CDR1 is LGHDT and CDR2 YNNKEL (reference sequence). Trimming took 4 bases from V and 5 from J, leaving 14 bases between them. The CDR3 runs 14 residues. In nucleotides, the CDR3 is TGTGCCAGCAGCCCCCTAGAGGGAAGAACTGAAGCTTTCTTT. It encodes CASSPLEGRTEAFF.

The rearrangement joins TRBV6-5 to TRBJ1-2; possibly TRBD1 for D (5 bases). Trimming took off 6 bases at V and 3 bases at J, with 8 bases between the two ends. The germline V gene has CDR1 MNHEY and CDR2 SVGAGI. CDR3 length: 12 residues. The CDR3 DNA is TGTGCCAGCAGCCCCAGGGACTATGGCTACACCTTC. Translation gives CASSPRDYGYTF.

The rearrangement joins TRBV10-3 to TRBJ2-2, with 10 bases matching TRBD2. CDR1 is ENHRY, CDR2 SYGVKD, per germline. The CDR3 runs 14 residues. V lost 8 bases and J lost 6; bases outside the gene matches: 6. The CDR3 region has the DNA TGTGCCATCTCCAGCGGGAGGGCCGCCGGGGAGCTGTTTTTT. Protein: CAISSGRAAGELFF.